Given below is one T cell receptor beta chain in context. The data derive from a study of T-cell reconstitution after alpha-beta-depleted transplantation in children. CDR3 size: 14 residues. V was trimmed by 6 bases and J by 4 bases, leaving 12 bases between them. Germline V gene lookup returns CDR1 SNHLY and CDR2 FYNNEI. TCRbeta library preparation incorporated unique molecular identifiers. TCRdb recomputed calls from the PCR reads with MiXCR, one row per CDR3 protein. The data hold hundreds of thousands of distinct CDR3 sequences, with around 13% observed a single time. This TCR was recovered from a male patient aged 10 to 17 who had a stem cell transplant for acute myeloid leukemia, so the T cells may come from the graft donor. The sequencing used PBMCs, mostly from graft donor cells, collected 360 days after TCRalphabeta/CD19-depleted stem cell transplant. The V call is TRBV2, the J call TRBJ2-2; perhaps TRBD1 as D (6 bases). The CDR3 bases are TGTGCCAGCAGACCCAGGGGTACCACCGGGGAGCTGTTTTTT. Encoded protein: CASRPRGTTGELFF. Full variable domain (missing parts from reference TRBV2 and TRBJ2-2): EPEVTQTPSHQVTQMGQEVILRCVPISNHLYFYWYRQILGQKVEFLVSFYNNEISEKSEIFDDQFSVERPDGSNFTLKIRSTKLEDSAMYFCASRPRGTTGELFFGEGSRLTVL.